This entry is about one TCR beta chain. The sample originates from a study of blood T cell repertoires in COVID-19. Study background: The origin of the acute and convalescent COVID-19 samples was the United States, Italy and Spain. T cells, B-cell-depleted T cells, or PBMCs provided the cDNA or gDNA that served as material.

Original processing notes: Nucleated cell number was recorded as an estimate derived from reference gene primer amplification. Using immunoSEQ multiplex PCR, the repertoire was profiled, and TCRdb retains in-frame clones only, with some absent. V and J calls and clone size come straight from that table; D and trimming were deduced from the DNA. The sample lists more than 95,000 clones; roughly four fifths were seen once. CDR3 length equals 14 residues. The V gene's germline CDR1 is SNHLY and CDR2 FYNNEI. Losses at the gene ends were 6 bases for V and 5 bases for J; bases not matched to a gene: 7. The chain links TRBV2 to TRBJ1-5; the match to TRBD1 covers 7 bases. The sample consisted of peripheral blood. This clonotype originated in a man between 65 and 85 years old with active or convalescent COVID-19. In nucleotides, the CDR3 is TGTGCCAGCAGCGCCGACAGGGACGATCAGCCCCAGCATTTT. This sequence encodes CASSADRDDQPQHF.